One T cell receptor (beta chain) is described in this entry. Its target is unknown. Germline CDR1 and CDR2: SGHTA and FQGNSA. The CDR3 runs to 16 residues. V was cut by 8 bases and J by 1 base, with 18 bases left in between. Semi-nested PCR with Nested Universal Primer A followed constant-region reverse priming of full-length variable regions. Each CDR3 protein is one row after TCRdb ran MiXCR on the 5' RACE reads. Of 10,000 to 15,000 distinct CDR3 sequences listed, 20% to 30% are singletons. Study observations and caveats: Tumor memory CD4+ T cell TCR gene usage was found to cluster with blood and lymph node memory CD4+ cells and with lymph node naive CD4+ cells.

The sequencing sample was made of naive CD4+ T cells sorted from blood. Documented subset: naive CD4+ T cells, CD4+CD45RA+CD25-. The rearrangement uses TRBV7-2 and TRBJ1-5; possible D gene TRBD1, 6 bases. This clonotype originated in a female donor with breast cancer. In nucleotides, the CDR3 is TGTGCCAGCTCCTTAGGGGGGGGCTGGAGCAATCAGCCCCAGCATTTT. This codes for CASSLGGGWSNQPQHF.